A selection of T cell receptor beta chains follows, all from one sample in a study of blood T cell repertoires in COVID-19. Profiling relied on immunoSEQ multiplex PCR, and the TCRdb table lists in-frame clones only, not all of them. The sample has roughly 570,000 clones, 85% to 90% seen once. Source material: peripheral blood. The receptors shown here come from a woman aged 50 to 60 with COVID-19, enrolled during active disease. Both conserved end residues are part of each CDR3. Each record gives: clone size, D gene, V gene, J gene, CDR3 DNA, CDR3 protein. The D gene is left open where the match is weak. Where a row states a size, it is once, few, many or the class of an expanded clone; other rows omit it.

clone size: .; D gene: TRBD1; V gene: TRBV29-1; J gene: TRBJ2-7; CDR3 DNA: TGCAGCGTTGCAGTGACAGGGAGCATCAACGAGCAGTACTTC; CDR3 protein: CSVAVTGSINEQYF
clone size: .; D gene: .; V gene: TRBV30; J gene: TRBJ2-7; CDR3 DNA: TGTGCCTGGACACGGGGGGACACCGTCGAGCAGTACTTC; CDR3 protein: CAWTRGDTVEQYF
clone size: .; D gene: .; V gene: TRBV9; J gene: TRBJ1-4; CDR3 DNA: TGTGCCAGCAGCGTAGCGGGGAGTACAACTAATGAAAAACTGTTTTTT; CDR3 protein: CASSVAGSTTNEKLFF
clone size: .; D gene: TRBD2; V gene: TRBV12-5; J gene: TRBJ2-1; CDR3 DNA: TGTGCTAGTGGTTTGCTAGCGGGGAACAATGAGCAGTTCTTC; CDR3 protein: CASGLLAGNNEQFF
clone size: .; D gene: TRBD2; V gene: TRBV10-2; J gene: TRBJ2-3; CDR3 DNA: TGCGCCAGCAGTGAACTAGCGGGGGCGCGAGATACGCAGTATTTT; CDR3 protein: CASSELAGARDTQYF
clone size: .; D gene: TRBD1; V gene: TRBV15; J gene: TRBJ1-2; CDR3 DNA: TGTGCCACCAGCAGGGCGGAGACAGGGAACTATGGCTACACCTTC; CDR3 protein: CATSRAETGNYGYTF
clone size: .; D gene: TRBD1; V gene: TRBV27; J gene: TRBJ1-2; CDR3 DNA: TGTGCCAGCAGTTTAGCAGGGGGCGTGTATGGCTACACCTTC; CDR3 protein: CASSLAGGVYGYTF
clone size: .; D gene: .; V gene: TRBV6-5; J gene: TRBJ2-1; CDR3 DNA: TGTGCCAGCAGTTGGGGGCCAAACAATGAGCAGTTCTTC; CDR3 protein: CASSWGPNNEQFF
clone size: few; D gene: .; V gene: TRBV6-4; J gene: TRBJ1-2; CDR3 DNA: TGTGCCAGCAGTGACTCGAGTGGGGCGCGCGGCTACACCTTC; CDR3 protein: CASSDSSGARGYTF
clone size: few; D gene: .; V gene: TRBV2; J gene: TRBJ1-4; CDR3 DNA: TGTGCCAGCAGTAAGACAGGCGATTGGGAAAAACTGTTTTTT; CDR3 protein: CASSKTGDWEKLFF
clone size: .; D gene: TRBD1; V gene: TRBV19; J gene: TRBJ1-2; CDR3 DNA: TGTGCCAGTAGTACGCGGGCAGGGGGCAGATCTAACTATGGCTACACCTTC; CDR3 protein: CASSTRAGGRSNYGYTF
clone size: .; D gene: .; V gene: TRBV28; J gene: TRBJ1-1; CDR3 DNA: TGTGCCAGCAGTTTATGGGGGGCGAACACTGAAGCTTTCTTT; CDR3 protein: CASSLWGANTEAFF
clone size: .; D gene: .; V gene: TRBV7-3; J gene: TRBJ2-2; CDR3 DNA: TGTGCCAGCAGCCTTACAGGGTTTGGCACCGGGGAGCTGTTTTTT; CDR3 protein: CASSLTGFGTGELFF
clone size: .; D gene: TRBD1; V gene: TRBV7-9; J gene: TRBJ2-2; CDR3 DNA: TGTGCCAGCAGCGCCGGACAGGGAAGCACCGGGGAGCTGTTTTTT; CDR3 protein: CASSAGQGSTGELFF
clone size: .; D gene: .; V gene: TRBV5-5; J gene: TRBJ1-3; CDR3 DNA: TGTGCCAGCAGCCTACAGGGAGACTCTGGAAACACCATATATTTT; CDR3 protein: CASSLQGDSGNTIYF
clone size: .; D gene: TRBD1; V gene: TRBV28; J gene: TRBJ1-6; CDR3 DNA: TGTGCCAGCAGTAGACCCGGGACAGGGAGGCAATCACCCCTCCACTTT; CDR3 protein: CASSRPGTGRQSPLHF
clone size: .; D gene: TRBD1; V gene: TRBV24-1; J gene: TRBJ2-7; CDR3 DNA: TGTGCCACCAGTGACCGTTCCGGGACAGGGATCTACGAGCAGTACTTC; CDR3 protein: CATSDRSGTGIYEQYF
clone size: .; D gene: .; V gene: TRBV19; J gene: TRBJ1-1; CDR3 DNA: TGTGCCAGTGGGTTAGGGGGAGGGGGAGGAACTGAAGCTTTCTTT; CDR3 protein: CASGLGGGGGTEAFF
clone size: .; D gene: .; V gene: TRBV4-2; J gene: TRBJ1-2; CDR3 DNA: TGTGCCAGCAGCCAAGATCGGGGAGGCGCGGAAGGCTACACCTTC; CDR3 protein: CASSQDRGGAEGYTF
clone size: .; D gene: .; V gene: TRBV5-5; J gene: TRBJ2-1; CDR3 DNA: TGTGCCAGCAGCCCATGGGCAGCCTTGAGCTCCTACAATGAGCAGTTCTTC; CDR3 protein: CASSPWAALSSYNEQFF
clone size: once; D gene: .; V gene: TRBV2; J gene: TRBJ2-3; CDR3 DNA: TGTGCCAGCACCGGGGGTACGCAGTATTTT; CDR3 protein: CASTGGTQYF
clone size: .; D gene: .; V gene: TRBV3-1/TRBV3-2; J gene: TRBJ1-4; CDR3 DNA: TGTGCCAGCAGCCAAGACCATGGCGGGGAAAAACTGTTTTTT; CDR3 protein: CASSQDHGGEKLFF
clone size: once; D gene: .; V gene: TRBV10-3; J gene: TRBJ1-2; CDR3 DNA: TGTGCCACGAACGCAGGGTTAGAATATGGCTACACCTTC; CDR3 protein: CATNAGLEYGYTF
clone size: .; D gene: TRBD1; V gene: TRBV7-2; J gene: TRBJ2-4; CDR3 DNA: TGTGCCAGCAGCCCTTTCGGGACAGGAAAAAACATTCAGTACTTC; CDR3 protein: CASSPFGTGKNIQYF
clone size: .; D gene: .; V gene: TRBV6-5; J gene: TRBJ2-7; CDR3 DNA: TGTGCCAGCAGGGCGGGGTTAGGGGCACTTGAGCAGTACTTC; CDR3 protein: CASRAGLGALEQYF
clone size: .; D gene: .; V gene: TRBV5-1; J gene: TRBJ1-4; CDR3 DNA: TGCGCCAGCTGCGTAGGGTTGATGGCGGCGGGAGTTAATGAAAAACTGTTTTTT; CDR3 protein: CASCVGLMAAGVNEKLFF
clone size: once; D gene: TRBD2; V gene: TRBV11-2; J gene: TRBJ2-1; CDR3 DNA: TGTGCCAGCAAACTAGAGCTAGCGGGGAAGAATGAGCAGTTCTTC; CDR3 protein: CASKLELAGKNEQFF
clone size: .; D gene: .; V gene: TRBV29-1; J gene: TRBJ1-3; CDR3 DNA: TGCAGCGTCGGAGTGAGTTCTGGAAACACCATATATTTT; CDR3 protein: CSVGVSSGNTIYF
clone size: .; D gene: TRBD2; V gene: TRBV6-6; J gene: TRBJ2-1; CDR3 DNA: TGTGCCAGCAGTCCTATGATTCCGGGACTAGCGGGGGGTGCCCACAATGAGCAGTTCTTC; CDR3 protein: CASSPMIPGLAGGAHNEQFF
clone size: .; D gene: TRBD1; V gene: TRBV18; J gene: TRBJ2-1; CDR3 DNA: TGTGCCAGCTCCCCCTGGACAGGGGAAAATGAGCAGTTCTTC; CDR3 protein: CASSPWTGENEQFF
clone size: .; D gene: TRBD2; V gene: TRBV5-4; J gene: TRBJ2-7; CDR3 DNA: TGTGCCAGCAGCCCCAGGCGGCGGGGGGGTCCGGACGAGCAGTACTTC; CDR3 protein: CASSPRRRGGPDEQYF
clone size: .; D gene: TRBD1; V gene: TRBV5-6; J gene: TRBJ2-3; CDR3 DNA: TGTGCCAGCAGCTTGGACAGGGGTACAGATACGCAGTATTTT; CDR3 protein: CASSLDRGTDTQYF
clone size: .; D gene: .; V gene: TRBV27; J gene: TRBJ1-6; CDR3 DNA: TGTGCCAGCAGTTCTACCTATTCACCCCTCCACTTT; CDR3 protein: CASSSTYSPLHF
clone size: .; D gene: .; V gene: TRBV2; J gene: TRBJ1-2; CDR3 DNA: TGTGCCAGCAGTCTTGGACAAAACTATGGCTACACCTTC; CDR3 protein: CASSLGQNYGYTF
clone size: .; D gene: TRBD1; V gene: TRBV6-5; J gene: TRBJ1-2; CDR3 DNA: TGTGCCAGCAGTAGGACAGGGCAAGGCTACACCTTC; CDR3 protein: CASSRTGQGYTF
clone size: .; D gene: .; V gene: TRBV3-1/TRBV3-2; J gene: TRBJ2-7; CDR3 DNA: TGTGCCAGCAGCATGAGAGGGTACGAGCAGTACTTC; CDR3 protein: CASSMRGYEQYF
clone size: .; D gene: .; V gene: TRBV6-5; J gene: TRBJ1-6; CDR3 DNA: TGTGCCAGTACCTGGGGGGACGCGGAGAATTCACCCCTCCACTTT; CDR3 protein: CASTWGDAENSPLHF
clone size: .; D gene: TRBD1; V gene: TRBV3-1/TRBV3-2; J gene: TRBJ1-6; CDR3 DNA: TGTGCCAGCAGCCACCCGGGAGGACAGGGGGCGAGAAAGTCACCCCTCCACTTT; CDR3 protein: CASSHPGGQGARKSPLHF
clone size: .; D gene: TRBD2; V gene: TRBV10-3; J gene: TRBJ2-3; CDR3 DNA: TGTGCCAGCGGGGGGGTAAGAACAGATACGCAGTATTTT; CDR3 protein: CASGGVRTDTQYF
clone size: .; D gene: TRBD1; V gene: TRBV19; J gene: TRBJ1-2; CDR3 DNA: TGTGCCAGTAGTTACCGCAGGGGGCAGGATGGCTACACCTTC; CDR3 protein: CASSYRRGQDGYTF
clone size: .; D gene: TRBD2; V gene: TRBV19; J gene: TRBJ2-7; CDR3 DNA: TGTGCCAGTAGTGTGACGGGGGGACTCGGCCCCTACGAGCAGTACTTC; CDR3 protein: CASSVTGGLGPYEQYF